The rows below give T cell receptor beta chains drawn from one sample of a study of blood T cell repertoires in COVID-19. TCRdb's table, derived via immunoSEQ multiplex PCR, lists solely in-frame clones and lacks some. The sample has roughly 260,000 clones, about 90% seen once; the top ten hold around 10%. The sequenced sample was peripheral blood. The source of these receptors is a woman aged 25 to 39 with COVID-19, enrolled during active disease. Both conserved end residues are part of each CDR3.

J gene	V gene	CDR3 protein
TRBJ1-4	TRBV2	CASTGTSYWGKFF
TRBJ2-7	TRBV7-6	CASSLESGAYEQYF
TRBJ2-1	TRBV18	CASSSLSARVPYNEQFF
TRBJ1-5	TRBV9	CASSVAHSGQPQHF
TRBJ1-1	TRBV15	CATSGDRNTEAFF
TRBJ2-5	TRBV4-2	CASSQVRGGEETQYF
TRBJ2-1	TRBV20-1	CSASRQLADFYNEQFF
TRBJ1-1	TRBV25-1	CASSEWGGQAFF
TRBJ1-4	TRBV29-1	CSVGGPSTNEKLFF
TRBJ2-7	TRBV6-5	CASKREEYGEQYF
TRBJ2-2	TRBV5-1	CASSAKGIGTGELFF
TRBJ1-1	TRBV7-3	CASSLGGSATEAFF
TRBJ2-7	TRBV5-4	CASSPSSGRAGEQYF
TRBJ2-7	TRBV4-1	CASSLSPGTAYEQYF
TRBJ2-3	TRBV6-5	CASRREAGGLDTQYF
TRBJ2-3	TRBV28	CASSGTVPSDTQYF
TRBJ2-7	TRBV29-1	CSVGQSYEQYF
TRBJ2-3	TRBV28	CASSPSPEVLSTDTQYF
TRBJ2-2	TRBV11-2	CASSLSGRITGELFF
TRBJ2-7	TRBV12-3/TRBV12-4	CASSLGGEQYF
TRBJ1-1	TRBV5-1	CASSLGVSVNTEAFF
TRBJ1-6	TRBV5-1	CASSLTGLGSPLHF
TRBJ1-5	TRBV28	CASSLGQRNQPQHF
TRBJ2-3	TRBV2	CASSEGRTSLTDTQYF
TRBJ2-1	TRBV1	CTSLGIAGINEQFF
TRBJ1-1	TRBV30	CAWSVGGNTEAFF
TRBJ2-7	TRBV6-1	CASRLTGAPYEQYF
TRBJ2-5	TRBV5-1	CASSLAGGGQETQYF
TRBJ2-1	TRBV9	CASSARLAGDHNEQFF
TRBJ1-2	TRBV3-1/TRBV3-2	CASSPGIDFNYGYTF
TRBJ2-2	TRBV27	CASSLEWLAGGWENTGELFF
TRBJ2-7	TRBV7-9	CASSRDSANEQYF
TRBJ2-1	TRBV3-1/TRBV3-2	CASSQDRVSNEQFF
TRBJ2-7	TRBV2	CASKGLLGSSYEQYF
TRBJ2-1	TRBV28	CASKDRAPYNEQFF
TRBJ1-6	TRBV21-1	CASSGESSYNSPLHF
TRBJ2-2	TRBV7-9	CASSLTPGSAPNTGELFF
TRBJ2-3	TRBV11-3	CASSLGAGHSTDTQYF
TRBJ1-4	TRBV5-5	CASSFGEGGAEKLFF
TRBJ2-3	TRBV9	CASSVSPTGTYTDTQYF
TRBJ1-2	TRBV5-1	CASSLSGQRDGYTF
TRBJ1-5	TRBV27	CASSLDPQGSQPQHF
TRBJ2-7	TRBV6-4	CASSDSQGCSYEQYF
TRBJ2-2	TRBV30	CAWSPASGGELFF
TRBJ1-2	TRBV29-1	CSAGGYGYTF
TRBJ2-7	TRBV7-2	CASSRLDFYEQYF
TRBJ1-5	TRBV28	CASSRGQINQPQHF
TRBJ2-7	TRBV7-2	CASSRQGATPYEQYF
TRBJ2-5	TRBV7-2	CASSLGYHGQETQYF
TRBJ2-7	TRBV6-5	CASTLTATQTYEQYF
TRBJ2-1	TRBV10-3	CAISESTTSGNNEQFF
TRBJ1-1	TRBV6-5	CASSYSFSGSTEAFF
TRBJ2-1	TRBV19	CASSIRRRGHNEQFF
TRBJ2-3	TRBV9	CASTSGDGGFADTQYF
TRBJ2-2	TRBV28	CASSFAPAGELFF
TRBJ1-5	TRBV7-2	CASSLGTVRVSGNQPQHF
TRBJ2-2	TRBV11-3	CASSEAGAATGELFF
TRBJ2-1	TRBV7-9	CASSLVAEYHNEQFF
TRBJ2-6	TRBV5-1	CASSLEPGANVLTF